Presented here are 15 T cell receptor beta chains from one specimen sequenced in a study of shared clonotypes between healthy human individuals. Libraries were prepared by immunoSEQ multiplex PCR; TCRdb keeps only in-frame clonotypes and omits some of them. The sample includes hundreds of thousands of clones, around 73% of them seen just once. The sample comprised memory CD4+ T cells sorted from blood. Subset reported: CD45RA-negative fraction. All receptors derive from a woman in her 30s in good health.

The V call is TRBV10-2, the J call TRBJ2-5, with TRBD2 identical over 7 bases. The V segment lost 8 bases and the J segment 4 bases; nucleotides outside the gene matches: 13. Looked up from germline, CDR1 is WSHSY and CDR2 is SAAADI. CDR3 length: 15 amino acids. The CDR3 is CASSGGRGGRETQYF. DNA for the CDR3: TGCGCCAGCTCCGGGGGGAGAGGAGGTAGAGAGACCCAGTACTTC.

This chain connects TRBV27 to TRBJ2-2; weak D call: TRBD1 (5 bases). CDR1 MNHEY and CDR2 SMNVEV come from the germline V gene (reference sequence). Trimming stripped 7 bases from V and 5 bases from J, with 17 bases between. The CDR3 is 15 amino acids. This CDR3 is CASKPAGWKTGELFF. Here the CDR3 DNA reads TGTGCCAGCAAGCCCGCAGGGTGGAAAACCGGGGAGCTGTTTTTT.

This chain connects TRBV19 to TRBJ1-2, with 7 bases that match TRBD1. Germline V lookup: CDR1 LNHDA, CDR2 SQIVND (reference sequence). The CDR3 totals 15 residues. V lost 9 bases, J lost 2 bases, and 12 bases stayed unmatched. The CDR3 DNA follows: TGTGCCAGCTTCCCCGGGACAGTGACCAACTATGGCTACACCTTC. Translating it yields CASFPGTVTNYGYTF.

The rearrangement links TRBV5-8 to TRBJ2-2; tentative D call: TRBD1 (5 bases). Germline-derived CDR1 and CDR2 are SGHTS and YDEGEE. CDR3 length equals 16 residues. The V gene lost 1 base and the J gene lost 1 base, with 11 bases spanning the gap. This CDR3 is CASSLWQGLNTGELFF. In DNA form, the CDR3 reads TGTGCCAGCAGCTTGTGGCAGGGTCTGAACACCGGGGAGCTGTTTTTT.

This sequence joins TRBV20-1 and TRBJ2-7; the D is unclear. The CDR3 length is 10 residues. Germline CDR1 is DFQATT and CDR2 is SNEGSKA (reference sequence). V dropped 4 bases and J dropped 5 bases, with 6 bases sitting between them. CDR3 loop: CSANENEQYF. The CDR3 DNA reads TGCAGTGCTAACGAGAACGAGCAGTACTTC.

The chain carries TRBV15 and TRBJ2-7, with 11 bases fitting TRBD2. Germline V lookup: CDR1 LNHNV, CDR2 YYDKDF (reference sequence). V lost 2 bases and J lost 6; bases outside the gene matches: 12. The length of the CDR3 is 17 residues. The CDR3: CATSRSPTSGSLPEQYF. In nucleotides, the CDR3 is TGTGCCACCAGCAGATCCCCTACTAGCGGGAGCCTCCCCGAGCAGTACTTC.

V usage is TRBV13 and J usage is TRBJ1-1; unclear D gene. The germline CDR1 and CDR2 sequences are PRHDT and FYEKMQ (reference sequence). V was cut by 2 bases and J by 1 base, with 5 bases left in between. This CDR3 has 13 residues. This CDR3 is CASSLPANTEAFF. CDR3 DNA: TGTGCCAGCAGCTTACCAGCGAACACTGAAGCTTTCTTT.

This chain connects TRBV19 to TRBJ1-5; 7 nucleotides line up with TRBD1. The ends lost 4 bases at V and 4 bases at J; junction bases unmatched: 7. CDR3 length equals 15 residues. CDR1 and CDR2 from the germline V gene are LNHDA and SQIVND (reference sequence). DNA for the CDR3: TGTGCCAGTAGTACCGGGGCAGGGGGAAATCAGCCCCAGCATTTT. Its translation is CASSTGAGGNQPQHF. Full variable domain (remainder filled in from reference TRBV19 and TRBJ1-5): DGGITQSPKYLFRKEGQNVTLSCEQNLNHDAMYWYRQDPGQGLRLIYYSQIVNDFQKGDIAEGYSVSREKKESFPLTVTSAQKNPTAFYLCASSTGAGGNQPQHFGDGTRLSIL.

This clone has just a few counts. The V and J genes are TRBV29-1 and TRBJ2-1; TRBD2 matches at 14 bases. Trimming cost V 7 bases and J 6 bases; bases outside gene matches: 5. CDR3 length equals 14 residues. The germline V gene encodes CDR1 SQVTM and CDR2 ANQGSEA. CDR3 nucleotide sequence: TGCAGCGCCCTAGGACTAGCGGGAGGCAATGAGCAGTTCTTC. Protein: CSALGLAGGNEQFF.

The rearrangement links TRBV10-1 to TRBJ1-3; D remains unclear. The V and J ends lost 5 bases and 2 bases respectively, with 16 bases between them. CDR1 WNHNN and CDR2 SYGVQD come from the germline V gene (reference sequence). This CDR3 is 16 amino acids long. This CDR3 is CASSRPRGMAGNTIYF. The CDR3 DNA sequence: TGCGCCAGCAGTCGCCCAAGAGGGATGGCTGGAAACACCATATATTTT.

The gene calls are TRBV5-6 and TRBJ1-2, with TRBD1 matching over 7 bases. V was pared by 4 bases and J by 3 bases, with 12 bases of the junction left unmatched. Germline values: CDR1 SGHDT, CDR2 YYEEEE. This CDR3 has 16 residues. CDR3 loop: CASSPRRGRGDYGYTF. The DNA of the CDR3 is TGTGCCAGCAGCCCCCGGAGAGGCAGGGGGGACTATGGCTACACCTTC.

The chain has TRBV27 and TRBJ2-7; D call uncertain. Germline CDR1 MNHEY, CDR2 SMNVEV (reference sequence). The CDR3 spans 12 residues. Between the trimmed V and J ends, which lost 0 bases and 1 base, there was a span of 1 base. The CDR3 here is CASSLSSYEQYF. The CDR3 DNA reads as TGTGCCAGCAGTTTATCTTCCTACGAGCAGTACTTC.

The V and J genes are TRBV5-4 and TRBJ1-5; D is unclear. The ends were cut back, 0 bases at V and 15 bases at J, with 19 bases in the middle. Germline CDR1 and CDR2: SGHNT and YYREEE (reference sequence). This CDR3 region has 14 residues. CDR3 DNA: TGTGCCAGCAGCTTGGCCAGTCCTTCCCTTACGCGGCATTTT. This sequence encodes CASSLASPSLTRHF. Complete variable domain (other parts from reference TRBV5-4 and TRBJ1-5): ETGVTQSPTHLIKTRGQQVTLRCSSQSGHNTVSWYQQALGQGPQFIFQYYREEENGRGNFPPRFSGLQFPNYSSELNVNALELDDSALYLCASSLASPSLTRHFGDGTRLSIL.

The V call is TRBV19, the J call TRBJ2-7; D call uncertain. The V and J ends lost 3 bases and 2 bases respectively, with 11 bases between them. This CDR3 is built from 14 residues. The germline gives CDR1 LNHDA, CDR2 SQIVND (reference sequence). The CDR3 loop is CASSISGATYEQYF. In DNA form, the CDR3 reads TGTGCCAGTAGTATTTCTGGAGCCACCTACGAGCAGTACTTC.

As concerns this clone: The sample carries other DNA sequences with the same CDR3. CDR3 sequence reads: CASSYGAGYEQYF. In nucleotides, the CDR3 is TGTGCCAGCAGTTACGGGGCAGGATACGAGCAGTACTTC. The rearrangement uses TRBV6-6 and TRBJ2-7; a weak D match, TRBD1 (5 bases). Germline values: CDR1 MNHNY, CDR2 SVGAGI (reference sequence). V lost 2 bases and J lost 4, with 9 bases in between. The CDR3 has 13 residues.